The 9 T cell receptor beta chains in this list originate from one sample, sequenced in a study of CD8+ T cells in alopecia areata. RNA extraction was followed by reverse transcription into cDNA, which acted as the sequencing template. Libraries were prepared by immunoSEQ multiplex PCR; TCRdb keeps only in-frame clonotypes and omits some of them. The data contain about 110,000 clones, roughly 64% of them singletons. Sequenced: CD8+ T cells sorted from blood. Source of these receptors: a human donor in good health.

The chain links TRBV6-5 to TRBJ2-2; 9 bases map to TRBD2. V was pared by 2 bases and J by 4 bases, with 5 bases of the junction left unmatched. This CDR3 is 16 amino acids long. Germline V gene lookup returns CDR1 MNHEY and CDR2 SVGAGI. CDR3 protein: CASSYSGGGATGELFF. The DNA for the CDR3 is TGTGCCAGCAGTTACAGTGGCGGGGGGGCCACCGGGGAGCTGTTTTTT.

The gene calls are TRBV29-1 and TRBJ1-5; weak D call: TRBD1 (5 bases). Germline V CDR1 and CDR2: SQVTM, ANQGSEA. The CDR3 runs 13 residues. V gave up 5 bases and J gave up 11 bases, with 19 bases separating them. The CDR3 loop is CSVTGEAIGAQHF. The CDR3 DNA follows: TGCAGCGTTACGGGGGAGGCGATCGGAGCCCAGCATTTT.

In nucleotides, the CDR3 is TGCAGTGCTAGGGACACTGAAGCTTTCTTT. Translated, it gives CSARDTEAFF. This rearrangement joins TRBV20-1 to TRBJ1-1; D unresolved. Germline-derived CDR1 and CDR2 are DFQATT and SNEGSKA (reference sequence). Trimming shortened V by 3 bases and J by 3 bases, and 2 bases separated the two germline ends. The CDR3 covers 10 residues.

The chain recombines TRBV7-2 with TRBJ2-7; the D is unclear. CDR1 and CDR2 (germline): SGHTA, FQGNSA. V dropped 1 base and J dropped 0 bases, with 10 bases sitting between them. The CDR3 runs 15 residues. DNA of the CDR3: TGTGCCAGCAGCTTAGAAAGGGTCTTCTCCTACGAGCAGTACTTC. Translating it yields CASSLERVFSYEQYF.

This chain uses TRBV6-5 with TRBJ1-1; unclear D gene. Germline CDR1 reads MNHEY; CDR2 reads SVGAGI. The CDR3 is 14 residues long. With 4 bases removed from V and 1 base from J, the gap between germline ends came to 10 bases. The CDR3 region is CASSSFGGNTEAFF. DNA of the CDR3: TGTGCCAGCAGTTCCTTCGGAGGGAACACTGAAGCTTTCTTT.

J is TRBJ1-2 and V is TRBV7-9, with 7 bases that match TRBD1. CDR1 SEHNR and CDR2 FQNEAQ come from the germline V gene (reference sequence). The CDR3 contains 15 residues. V was clipped by 0 bases and J by 5 bases; unmatched bases: 6. DNA for the CDR3: TGTGCCAGCAGCTTAGCGCTCTGGGACAGTTATGGCTACACCTTC. This sequence encodes CASSLALWDSYGYTF. Filled out from reference TRBV7-9 and TRBJ1-2, the complete variable domain reads DTGVSQNPRHKITKRGQNVTFRCDPISEHNRLYWYRQTLGQGPEFLTYFQNEAQLEKSRLLSDRFSAERPKGSFSTLEIQRTEQGDSAMYLCASSLALWDSYGYTFGSGTRLTVV.

Concerning this clone: This may come from a read error, since a much larger clone is one base off. This chain uses TRBV7-9 with TRBJ1-2; D might be TRBD1 (5 bases). CDR1 is SEHNR and CDR2 is FQNEAQ in the germline V gene (reference sequence). The germline V and J ends were trimmed by 1 base and 4 bases, with 7 bases remaining between them. CDR3 size: 13 residues. CDR3 in amino acids: CASSLGQTYGYTF. CDR3 DNA: TGTGCCAGCAGCTTAGGACAGACCTATGGCTACACCTTC.

The J gene is TRBJ1-2, the V gene TRBV7-6; TRBD1 matches 7 bases. CDR1 and CDR2 (germline): SGHVS, FNYEAQ. V shed 1 base and J 3 bases; nucleotides not matched to a gene: 8. The CDR3 spans 16 residues. In DNA, the CDR3 is TGTGCCAGCAGCTTAGAGGAGGGGGCGCCGTACTATGGCTACACCTTC. Translated, it gives CASSLEEGAPYYGYTF.

V gene TRBV25-1 combines with J gene TRBJ2-6; a possible D gene is TRBD1 (6 bases). This CDR3 is built from 18 residues. Germline-derived CDR1 and CDR2 are MGHDK and SYGVNS. V lost 3 bases, J lost 0 bases, and 15 bases lay in between. This CDR3 reads CASSDSPGHPSGANVLTF. The CDR3 DNA follows: TGTGCCAGCAGTGATTCTCCGGGACACCCCTCTGGGGCCAACGTCCTGACTTTC.